Here is one T cell receptor beta chain with its context. Its specific antigen is unknown. Per-base quality was not reported, and no clone a single base away is much larger than it. This record comes from a study of cytomegalovirus exposure and HLA in healthy donors (dated by TCRdb to about 2017). Study-level background: In an earlier analysis of several hundred of the donors, around 290 Gb of sequence data and some 100 million unique TCR beta sequences from about 180 million T cells were reported. An early release that covered about 640 HLA-typed donors contained approximately 300 gigabases of sequencing data and some 87 million unique TCR sequences. Among the 398 genotyped donors, approximately 77% belonged to the genetic ancestry cluster associated with self-reported Caucasian donors. The study was designed to test whether signatures of past pathogen exposure could be identified by cataloging public T cell receptors. The study profiled the T cell repertoires of some 610 subjects by immunosequencing and related them to cytomegalovirus serostatus. Along with the roughly 700-subject first cohort, a separate validation cohort of roughly 110 different subjects was used. To predict cytomegalovirus infection status, the study combined high-throughput TCR immunosequencing, statistical association of individual TCRs with disease status, and machine learning. In a later analysis, previously published TCR beta repertoires from 670 or so donors were re-analyzed and high-resolution HLA genotyping was added so that TCR occurrence patterns could be studied. Rather than drawing on any new phenotypic data, the later analysis identified candidate immune exposures from TCR beta sequences and the way those sequences occurred across donors. To decide whether each TCR beta V gene segment behaved as functional or pseudogenic, an earlier analysis of approximately 620 of the donors relied on high-throughput TCR beta sequencing. Donor age, sex, ethnicity and CMV serostatus were collected together with the repertoire data. A later genetic analysis used genome-wide SNP genotypes for about 65% of the roughly 670 donors, treating that subset as a discovery cohort. Every repertoire in the discovery cohort had been generated on one and the same sequencing platform. Class I and class II HLA loci were covered by the typing at four-digit resolution. The number of donors typed differed by locus, with about 629-630 for A, B, C, DRB1 and DQB1, over 500 for DQA1, 600 to 610 for DPA1, and approximately 470 for DPB1. About 5 DR-DQ haplotypes were handled as single units for association and clustering, since linkage in the cohort was strong. Among 300 to 500 genotyped donors of the cohort, an average of around 220,000 unique TCR beta nucleotide sequences was sequenced per donor, of which roughly 17% were non-productive. The investigation overall reported the following: According to a later analysis, parvovirus B19, influenza, CMV and Epstein-Barr virus appeared linked to several top co-occurrence clusters. Cytomegalovirus status was reported to be diagnosed by the classifier with high specificity and sensitivity in both the original and validation cohorts. According to a later analysis, most CMV-associated TCR beta chains appeared to be HLA-restricted, and the HLA associations seemed to be driven largely by CMV exposure. In this cohort, only TCR beta chains were sequenced, and detectable features were limited by the absence of alpha or paired-chain data. When HLA alleles, especially DR and DQ, strongly co-occurred, TCR associations were difficult to assign to individual alleles. HLA typing was unavailable for some donors at each locus, so association tests used only the typed subset. A group of highly shared sequence variants was considered likely to be a technical artifact of the sequencing pipeline. In an earlier analysis of around 500 of the donors, most TCR beta V segments appeared in productive rearrangements about 90% or about 30% of the time, broadly matching IMGT annotations. Linkage disequilibrium might explain the correlated functional status among segregating V segments, but an unknown experimental factor could not be ruled out. V-gene and J-gene trimming of TCR beta chains was associated with a missense DCLRE1C variant in a later genetic analysis, and the association was replicated in an independent cohort. In a later analysis, HLA-associated TCR beta chains were found to be more clonally expanded and to have lower generation probabilities than equally common non-associated chains. Roughly uniform sequencing depth across donors was assumed in presence/absence analyses, although this assumption may not hold. Three of the identified cytomegalovirus-associated TCR beta chains were confirmed in vitro to be specific for cytomegalovirus antigens. The earlier analysis of a few hundred of the donors excluded roughly 17 rarely observed V segments, including chromosome 9 orphons, because counts were too low. The study gave a list of more than 150 TCR beta chains associated with cytomegalovirus. CMV serostatus was the only immune exposure information available for the cohort. A later genetic analysis reported fewer N-insertions in productive TCRs among donors in an Asian-associated ancestry cluster than the roughly 620-donor mean. A later analysis associated about 16,000 TCR beta sequences with specific HLA alleles at a false discovery rate of 0.05. Because the 87-base-pair reads could not distinguish some IMGT-functional V segments, including TRBV6-2 and TRBV6-3, those segments were excluded. The authors suggested that the approach could potentially be extended to other disease states and immunological phenotypes. In a later analysis, TCR association rates were found to vary across HLA loci, with the most associated TCRs seen for DRB1 alleles and the fewest for HLA-C alleles. A further reported finding was that TCR beta sequences accurately predicted the HLA-A and HLA-B alleles for most subjects in the first cohort. Across donors, most TCR sequences were observed very rarely, whereas some public TCRs were present in many individuals.

Receptor libraries were prepared by the immunoSEQ multiplex PCR assay. For the multiplex PCR, a mixture combining 60 forward primers for TCR Vbeta segments and 13 reverse primers for TCR Jbeta segments was used. The CDR3 region of rearranged TCR beta genes was amplified from genomic DNA with a multiplex PCR assay. Amplified TCR beta libraries were sequenced as 87-base-pair reads on the Illumina HiSeq System. The study's processing was this. In a later analysis, 80 million or so unique TCR beta chains were counted across the 500 to 850 repertoires, and roughly 9.9 million of these chains were shared by at least two donors. To remove PCR and sequencing errors, raw reads were error-corrected and collapsed into unique sequences using a nearest-neighbor algorithm that merged closely related sequences. V, D and J gene segments were assigned by aligning CDR3 sequences to IMGT reference sequences. Each retained sequence needed at least a six-nucleotide match to both a V gene segment and a J gene segment. Rearrangements were called productive when the CDR3 lacked stop codons and stayed in frame with V and J; all others were non-productive. Following IMGT convention, CDR3 was defined as the stretch from the second conserved V-encoded cysteine up to the conserved J-encoded phenylalanine. In an earlier analysis of 500 to 650 of the donors, sequences lacking an unambiguous match to a single V gene segment were excluded. In an earlier analysis of approximately 550 of the donors, V segments were called functional above 56.7% productive rearrangements and were called segregating when the between-donor standard deviation exceeded 5%. A statistical classification framework was built to diagnose cytomegalovirus status from the catalog of TCR beta chain sequences. A later analysis assigned V and J genes by comparing TCR nucleotide sequences with IMGT/GENE-DB human TR gene sequences. Using the TCRdist pipeline, a later analysis assigned CDR3 sequences along with most-parsimonious VDJ recombination scenarios. A later analysis defined each TCR beta chain by its CDR3 amino acid sequence plus V-gene family, and excluded reads lacking a unique V-gene family. As a way to deal with suspected cross-contamination and a sequencing artifact, a later analysis dropped 500 to 700 nucleotide sequences that were highly shared and had low generation probability. In a later analysis, a clonal expansion index was calculated for each public chain from normalized within-repertoire ranks of inferred template counts. In a later analysis, generation probabilities were computed with a VDJ recombination model fitted to out-of-frame rearrangements, and the resulting probabilities were checked against IGoR. In a later analysis, TCR-TCR, TCR-HLA and TCR-CMV co-occurrence was scored with hypergeometric tests, and a repertoire-size bias correction was applied to TCR pairs. To estimate false discovery rates, a later analysis permuted the HLA or CMV assignments 20 times. In a later analysis, co-occurring TCRs were grouped with DBSCAN, and TCRdist sequence similarity was added when clustering was performed within HLA-allele-positive subsets. Repertoires with fewer than 30,000 or more than 120,000 public chains were left out of co-occurrence clustering, as were a handful of repertoires with anomalous nucleotide sharing. The table was pulled from immuneACCESS by TCRdb, which kept in-frame rearrangements only. Such tables lose some clones; where checked, under half of the loss comes from unresolved V genes, and the rest has no known cause. V, J and clone size are taken as reported in that table, and D and trimming were inferred from the DNA itself. The sample table holds around 200,000 clones, of which about 74% were seen once. The ten largest clones capture roughly a sixth of the sample.

The cohort comprised around 700 healthy bone marrow donors. At the time of sampling, all cohort members were nominally healthy, though unrecorded immune exposures were likely present. The donor was CMV seronegative and belonged to the group of 352 seronegative cohort members. Each donor provided a peripheral blood sample, and peripheral blood mononuclear cells were used for TCR beta sequencing. The Qiagen DNeasy Blood Extraction Kit was used to extract genomic DNA from the blood cell samples. V loses 2 bases of germline sequence and J loses 9 bases, and the interval between the two ends is 11 bases. Reading from cysteine to phenylalanine, the CDR3 counts 13 amino acids. Only CDR3 DNA is held: 39 bases, read in frame from base 1. The germline V gene supplies CDR1 SGHTA and CDR2 FQGNSA.

The chain is encoded by TRBV7-2 joined to TRBJ2-1, with TRBD2 tentatively as D gene (5 bases match). The sequence was obtained from a man between 40 and 49 years old in good health and CMV-seronegative. Sequencing was carried out using PBMCs. The bases read TGTGCCAGCAGCTTAAGCTCCCGGGGTGAGCAGTTCTTC. The translation is CASSLSSRGEQFF.